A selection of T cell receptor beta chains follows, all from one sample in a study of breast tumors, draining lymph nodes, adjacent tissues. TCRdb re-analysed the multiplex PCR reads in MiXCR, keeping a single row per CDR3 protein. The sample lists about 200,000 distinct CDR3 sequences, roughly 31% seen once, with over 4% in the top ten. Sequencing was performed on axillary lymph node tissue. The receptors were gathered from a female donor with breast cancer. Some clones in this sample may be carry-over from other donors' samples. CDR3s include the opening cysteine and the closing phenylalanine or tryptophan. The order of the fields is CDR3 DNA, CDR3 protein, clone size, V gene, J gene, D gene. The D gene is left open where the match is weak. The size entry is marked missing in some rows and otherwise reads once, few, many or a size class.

CDR3 DNA: TGTGCCAGCAGCTTGAGGGGGCAAGGAAACATTCAGTACTTC
CDR3 protein: CASSLRGQGNIQYF
clone size: many
V gene: TRBV5-8
J gene: TRBJ2-4
D gene: TRBD1

CDR3 DNA: TGTGCCAGCAGCTCCAACTCCGGACAAAGCTCCTATAATTCACCCCTCCACTTT
CDR3 protein: CASSSNSGQSSYNSPLHF
clone size: many
V gene: TRBV7-6
J gene: TRBJ1-6
D gene: NA

CDR3 DNA: TGTGCCAGCAGCCGGACCGTCTCCGGCTACACCTTC
CDR3 protein: CASSRTVSGYTF
clone size: NA
V gene: TRBV9
J gene: TRBJ1-2
D gene: NA

CDR3 DNA: TGTGCCAGCAGTCACCGGGGGGGCACGTACGAGCAGTACTTC
CDR3 protein: CASSHRGGTYEQYF
clone size: NA
V gene: TRBV6-2/TRBV6-3
J gene: TRBJ2-7
D gene: TRBD2

CDR3 DNA: TGTGCCAGCAGCCCCGCAGGGGGGGGGGGCGACTCTGGGGCCAACGTCCTGACTTTC
CDR3 protein: CASSPAGGGGDSGANVLTF
clone size: few
V gene: TRBV7-9
J gene: TRBJ2-6
D gene: NA

CDR3 DNA: TGTGCCAGCCGCAGGGGAGATACGCAGTATTTT
CDR3 protein: CASRRGDTQYF
clone size: many
V gene: TRBV5-8
J gene: TRBJ2-3
D gene: NA

CDR3 DNA: TGTGCCAGCAGTTCCCGACAGGGGAGGGACACTGAAGCTTTCTTT
CDR3 protein: CASSSRQGRDTEAFF
clone size: NA
V gene: TRBV2
J gene: TRBJ1-1
D gene: TRBD1

CDR3 DNA: TGTGCCAGCACCAAAACGACAGGGGGCGTCACCGGGGAGCTGCTTTTT
CDR3 protein: CASTKTTGGVTGELLF
clone size: NA
V gene: TRBV12-3/TRBV12-4
J gene: TRBJ2-2
D gene: TRBD1

CDR3 DNA: TGTGCCCCCGTGGACCGAGCGGCCAAGACCCAGTACTTC
CDR3 protein: CAPVDRAAKTQYF
clone size: NA
V gene: TRBV13
J gene: TRBJ2-5
D gene: NA

CDR3 DNA: TGCGCCAGCAGCTTCTTCGGGAGAGGGGGTCTCAATGAGCAGTTCTTC
CDR3 protein: CASSFFGRGGLNEQFF
clone size: many
V gene: TRBV5-1
J gene: TRBJ2-1
D gene: NA

CDR3 DNA: TGTGCCAGCAGCTTAGGTGGTTACAATCAGCCCCAGCATTTT
CDR3 protein: CASSLGGYNQPQHF
clone size: many
V gene: TRBV7-2
J gene: TRBJ1-5
D gene: NA

CDR3 DNA: TGTGCCAGCAGCCCCGGACCCGGAGAGACCCAGTACTTC
CDR3 protein: CASSPGPGETQYF
clone size: many
V gene: TRBV11-2
J gene: TRBJ2-5
D gene: NA

CDR3 DNA: TGCAGTGCTGCACTCAGCCGAGGGGGCGACTATGGCTACACCTTC
CDR3 protein: CSAALSRGGDYGYTF
clone size: many
V gene: TRBV20-1
J gene: TRBJ1-2
D gene: TRBD1

CDR3 DNA: TGTGCCAGCACCCTTAGATGGGGAAGCTATGGCTACACCTTC
CDR3 protein: CASTLRWGSYGYTF
clone size: many
V gene: TRBV28
J gene: TRBJ1-2
D gene: NA

CDR3 DNA: TGCGCCAGCAGCCAACGAGTAGCGGGCGGGACCGGGGAGCTGTTTTTT
CDR3 protein: CASSQRVAGGTGELFF
clone size: many
V gene: TRBV4-3
J gene: TRBJ2-2
D gene: TRBD2

CDR3 DNA: TGCAGTGCTAGATACTACGAGCAGTACTTC
CDR3 protein: CSARYYEQYF
clone size: NA
V gene: TRBV20-1
J gene: TRBJ2-7
D gene: NA

CDR3 DNA: TGTGCCAGCACTATGCTAGGGGCTCAGCCCCAGCATTTT
CDR3 protein: CASTMLGAQPQHF
clone size: many
V gene: TRBV12-3/TRBV12-4
J gene: TRBJ1-5
D gene: NA

CDR3 DNA: TGTGCCAGCAGTCCCCCCGACAGGGGGACTGGAAACACCATATATTTT
CDR3 protein: CASSPPDRGTGNTIYF
clone size: few
V gene: TRBV6-4
J gene: TRBJ1-3
D gene: TRBD1

CDR3 DNA: TGCGCCAGCACCGAGGGGGGGGGCTCACCCTACGAGCAGTACTTC
CDR3 protein: CASTEGGGSPYEQYF
clone size: many
V gene: TRBV5-1
J gene: TRBJ2-7
D gene: NA

CDR3 DNA: TGTGCCAGCTCACCACGGGACGCCGGGGAGCTGTTTTTT
CDR3 protein: CASSPRDAGELFF
clone size: many
V gene: TRBV18
J gene: TRBJ2-2
D gene: NA

CDR3 DNA: TGCGCCAGCAGCCAAACAAGCGGGGGTGCCTACAATGAGCAGTTCTTC
CDR3 protein: CASSQTSGGAYNEQFF
clone size: many
V gene: TRBV4-1
J gene: TRBJ2-1
D gene: TRBD2

CDR3 DNA: TGTGCCATCAGTGAGGGACAGGGAGGGATAGGACCTGGGGAGCTGTTTTTT
CDR3 protein: CAISEGQGGIGPGELFF
clone size: many
V gene: TRBV10-3
J gene: TRBJ2-2
D gene: NA

CDR3 DNA: TGTGCCAGCAGTTACCGGGGACAGTCAATAATGGATACGCAGTATTTT
CDR3 protein: CASSYRGQSIMDTQYF
clone size: few
V gene: TRBV6-2/TRBV6-3
J gene: TRBJ2-3
D gene: TRBD1

CDR3 DNA: TGTGCCAGCAGCGTAGGTGCTTCGGGGAGTACCGGGGAGCTGTTTTTT
CDR3 protein: CASSVGASGSTGELFF
clone size: NA
V gene: TRBV9
J gene: TRBJ2-2
D gene: NA

CDR3 DNA: TGTGCCAGCACCACGCCTTCGGGACTAGCGGGAGGGATGTTCTTC
CDR3 protein: CASTTPSGLAGGMFF
clone size: many
V gene: TRBV7-2
J gene: TRBJ2-1
D gene: TRBD2

CDR3 DNA: TGTGCCATCTCGACGACAGGGGGAGACTCTGGGGCCAACGTCCTGACTTTC
CDR3 protein: CAISTTGGDSGANVLTF
clone size: many
V gene: TRBV10-3
J gene: TRBJ2-6
D gene: TRBD1

CDR3 DNA: TGCGCCAGCAGTTTGGGGAGTGCCACAAATGAGCAGTTCTTC
CDR3 protein: CASSLGSATNEQFF
clone size: many
V gene: TRBV5-1
J gene: TRBJ2-1
D gene: NA

CDR3 DNA: TGTGCCAGCAGTTACAATGGCCGGACCTACGAGCAGTACTTC
CDR3 protein: CASSYNGRTYEQYF
clone size: many
V gene: TRBV6-5
J gene: TRBJ2-7
D gene: NA

CDR3 DNA: TGTGCCTGGAGTGTAAGGGGACGGGACCAGCCCCAGCATTTT
CDR3 protein: CAWSVRGRDQPQHF
clone size: few
V gene: TRBV30
J gene: TRBJ1-5
D gene: NA

CDR3 DNA: TGCAGCGTTTCTGAGAGATTTAACACCGGGGAGCTGTTTTTT
CDR3 protein: CSVSERFNTGELFF
clone size: many
V gene: TRBV29-1
J gene: TRBJ2-2
D gene: NA

CDR3 DNA: TGTGCCAGCAGCTTCGCAGCAGATACGCAGTATTTT
CDR3 protein: CASSFAADTQYF
clone size: many
V gene: TRBV11-1
J gene: TRBJ2-3
D gene: NA

CDR3 DNA: TGTGCCAGCAGTGAGGCAGGGGGCTACTATGGCTACACCTTC
CDR3 protein: CASSEAGGYYGYTF
clone size: many
V gene: TRBV2
J gene: TRBJ1-2
D gene: TRBD1

CDR3 DNA: TGCGCCAGCAGCTTAACGGCAGGAGAGACCCAGTACTTC
CDR3 protein: CASSLTAGETQYF
clone size: many
V gene: TRBV5-1
J gene: TRBJ2-5
D gene: NA

CDR3 DNA: TGTGCCAGCAGCCCGGGACTAGCGGGACCGAATGAAAAACTGTTTTTT
CDR3 protein: CASSPGLAGPNEKLFF
clone size: NA
V gene: TRBV5-8
J gene: TRBJ1-4
D gene: NA

CDR3 DNA: TGTGCCAGCAAAAAGGGGAATGAGCAGTTCTTC
CDR3 protein: CASKKGNEQFF
clone size: many
V gene: TRBV6-4
J gene: TRBJ2-1
D gene: NA

CDR3 DNA: TGTGCCTCCAGGGGGGGCGGGAGTACGGATACGCAGTATTTT
CDR3 protein: CASRGGGSTDTQYF
clone size: many
V gene: TRBV7-3
J gene: TRBJ2-3
D gene: NA

CDR3 DNA: TGTGCCAGCAGCTTATTTAGGGGAGCTAATGAAAAACTGTTTTTT
CDR3 protein: CASSLFRGANEKLFF
clone size: NA
V gene: TRBV7-3
J gene: TRBJ1-4
D gene: NA

CDR3 DNA: TGCAGTGCTCAGGGGGCGAACTCCTACAATGAGCAGTTCTTC
CDR3 protein: CSAQGANSYNEQFF
clone size: many
V gene: TRBV20-1
J gene: TRBJ2-1
D gene: TRBD1

CDR3 DNA: TGTGCCAGCAGCCAACAGGGGGCAACTCTGAACAATGAGCAGTTCTTC
CDR3 protein: CASSQQGATLNNEQFF
clone size: many
V gene: TRBV12-3/TRBV12-4
J gene: TRBJ2-1
D gene: TRBD1

CDR3 DNA: TGTGCCAGCAGTCCCCCTGGGTACCAGCCCCAGCATTTT
CDR3 protein: CASSPPGYQPQHF
clone size: NA
V gene: TRBV6-2/TRBV6-3
J gene: TRBJ1-5
D gene: NA

CDR3 DNA: TGCAGCGTTGAAGAGGTAGGGCTGCGTTATGGCTACACCTTC
CDR3 protein: CSVEEVGLRYGYTF
clone size: many
V gene: TRBV29-1
J gene: TRBJ1-2
D gene: NA

CDR3 DNA: TGTGCCAGCAGTTTGGGAGGGAATTTTTACAATGAGCAGTTCTTC
CDR3 protein: CASSLGGNFYNEQFF
clone size: many
V gene: TRBV28
J gene: TRBJ2-1
D gene: TRBD2

CDR3 DNA: TGTGCCTGGAGTACACAGGTCAGGGGTGAAAAACTGTTTTTT
CDR3 protein: CAWSTQVRGEKLFF
clone size: many
V gene: TRBV30
J gene: TRBJ1-4
D gene: NA

CDR3 DNA: TGTGCCAGCAGTCACCACGGGGGGGATGAGGCAGATACGCAGTATTTT
CDR3 protein: CASSHHGGDEADTQYF
clone size: few
V gene: TRBV6-2/TRBV6-3
J gene: TRBJ2-3
D gene: TRBD2

CDR3 DNA: TGCAGTCAGAGGGAAGGGTACAATGAGCAGTTCTTC
CDR3 protein: CSQREGYNEQFF
clone size: NA
V gene: TRBV20-1
J gene: TRBJ2-1
D gene: NA

CDR3 DNA: TGCGCCAGCAGCTTGATAGGAGGGGACCAAGAGACCCAGCACTTC
CDR3 protein: CASSLIGGDQETQHF
clone size: NA
V gene: TRBV7-9
J gene: TRBJ2-5
D gene: NA

CDR3 DNA: TGCAGTGCCCGGGACAGCAGCACAGATACGCAGTATTTT
CDR3 protein: CSARDSSTDTQYF
clone size: many
V gene: TRBV20-1
J gene: TRBJ2-3
D gene: TRBD1

CDR3 DNA: TGCGCCAGCAGCTTGGAAGCCGGGCCCTATGGCTACACCTTC
CDR3 protein: CASSLEAGPYGYTF
clone size: many
V gene: TRBV5-1
J gene: TRBJ1-2
D gene: NA

CDR3 DNA: TGCAGCGTTGTTGGGTACTACGAGCAGTACTTC
CDR3 protein: CSVVGYYEQYF
clone size: many
V gene: TRBV29-1
J gene: TRBJ2-7
D gene: NA

CDR3 DNA: TGCGCCAGCAGCTTGATGGACAGGGGCTATGGCTACACCTTC
CDR3 protein: CASSLMDRGYGYTF
clone size: many
V gene: TRBV5-1
J gene: TRBJ1-2
D gene: TRBD1

CDR3 DNA: TGCAGTGCTGCAGAGGGTGGGGGCTCCTACGAGCAGTACTTC
CDR3 protein: CSAAEGGGSYEQYF
clone size: many
V gene: TRBV20-1
J gene: TRBJ2-7
D gene: NA

CDR3 DNA: TGTGCCAGCTCACCAACACGGACTAGCGGCGGCCACGAGCAGTACTTC
CDR3 protein: CASSPTRTSGGHEQYF
clone size: many
V gene: TRBV18
J gene: TRBJ2-7
D gene: TRBD2

CDR3 DNA: TGTGCTAGAGATAGAACTAGCGGAGGAAATGAGCAGTTCTTC
CDR3 protein: CARDRTSGGNEQFF
clone size: NA
V gene: TRBV2
J gene: TRBJ2-1
D gene: TRBD2